This T cell receptor beta chain is drawn from a study of shared clonotypes between healthy human individuals. Overall study: Researchers drew samples from a couple of women and three men aged 18 to 49.

The CDR3 spans 12 residues. Trimming removed 3 bases at V and 3 bases at J, with 8 bases between. Germline CDR1 reads SQVTM; CDR2 reads ANQGSEA. Sequencing used immunoSEQ multiplex PCR; TCRdb keeps in-frame clones, though not all of them. The data hold some 1 million clones, with about 75% observed a single time. The chain couples TRBV29-1 to TRBJ2-5; D is perhaps TRBD2 (6 bases). Source material: memory CD4+ T cells sorted from blood. Subset indicated: CD45RA-negative fraction. This TCR was recovered from a young man in good health. This CDR3 reads CSVDGGKETQYF. Here the CDR3 DNA reads TGCAGCGTTGATGGGGGGAAAGAGACCCAGTACTTC.